Listed here are 9 T cell receptor beta chains from one sample, sequenced in a study of T cell changes during pregnancy in multiple sclerosis. Profiled with immunoSEQ multiplex PCR; TCRdb holds only in-frame clones, not every one. The profile shows about 46,000 clones, about 90% of them singletons. Material: CD8+ T cells from peripheral blood mononuclear cells, obtained after pregnancy. These TCRs come from a female donor with multiple sclerosis, enrolled in a pregnancy study.

The chain carries TRBV6-4 and TRBJ2-1; tentatively, D is TRBD2 (6 bases). There are 15 residues in the CDR3. V lost 5 bases to trimming and J lost 6 bases, with 17 bases between them. Germline CDR1 and CDR2: MRHNA and SNTAGT. The CDR3 region has the DNA TGTGCCAGCAGTCTTACGGGGGACGGCATCAATGAGCAGTTCTTC. This codes for CASSLTGDGINEQFF.

This chain links TRBV6-5 with TRBJ2-2; D gene ambiguous. Germline V gives CDR1 MNHEY, CDR2 SVGAGI. The CDR3 sequence is 15 residues long. V was cut by 2 bases and J by 1 base, with 8 bases left in between. This CDR3 is CASSYEPGNTGELFF. The DNA of the CDR3 is TGTGCCAGCAGTTACGAGCCCGGGAACACCGGGGAGCTGTTTTTT.

The V gene is TRBV4-1, the J gene TRBJ1-1; 10 bases align to TRBD1. The V gene's germline CDR1 is MGHRA and CDR2 YSYEKL. V was clipped by 1 base and J by 3 bases; unmatched bases: 8. The CDR3 has 17 residues. The CDR3 loop reads CASSQVFGQGGDTEAFF. The CDR3, as DNA: TGCGCCAGCAGCCAAGTATTCGGACAGGGGGGAGACACTGAAGCTTTCTTT.

CDR3 DNA: TGTGCCAGCTCAACCCGTCAGGGGTTCATCTACGAGCAGTACTTC. Encoded protein: CASSTRQGFIYEQYF. The chain couples TRBV18 to TRBJ2-7; D may be TRBD1 (6 bases). The CDR3 sequence is 15 residues long. Germline V gene data show CDR1 as KGHSH and CDR2 as LQKENI. Trimming took 5 bases from V and 3 from J, leaving 17 bases between them.

This chain links TRBV7-6 with TRBJ2-5; 10 bases agree with TRBD2. Germline CDR1 SGHVS, CDR2 FNYEAQ. This CDR3 region has 17 residues. The V segment lost 2 bases and the J segment 3 bases; nucleotides outside the gene matches: 9. CDR3 DNA sequence: TGTGCCAGCAGCTTATTCCCCGGACTAGCGGAAGAAGAGACCCAGTACTTC. This codes for CASSLFPGLAEEETQYF. The full variable domain, with the rest looked up from reference TRBV7-6 and TRBJ2-5, is GAGVSQSPRYKVTKRGQDVALRCDPISGHVSLYWYRQALGQGPEFLTYFNYEAQQDKSGLPNDRFSAERPEGSISTLTIQRTEQRDSAMYRCASSLFPGLAEEETQYFGPGTRLLVL.

The CDR3 here is CASSLSLAGATEQFF. The CDR3, as DNA: TGTGCCAGCAGTTTATCGCTAGCGGGAGCTACTGAGCAGTTCTTC. This rearrangement joins TRBV27 to TRBJ2-1, with TRBD2 identical over 10 bases. V gave up 0 bases and J gave up 9 bases; unmatched junction bases: 5. CDR1 and CDR2 (germline): MNHEY, SMNVEV (reference sequence). The CDR3 covers 15 residues.

The V and J genes are TRBV19 and TRBJ1-5, with D possibly being TRBD1 (5 bases). Per the germline V gene, CDR1 is LNHDA and CDR2 is SQIVND (reference sequence). CDR3 length: 15 residues. V was cut by 3 bases and J by 0 bases, with 9 bases left in between. In nucleotides, the CDR3 is TGTGCCAGTAGTATTGGCAGGGTTAGCAATCAGCCCCAGCATTTT. Translation gives CASSIGRVSNQPQHF.

The rearrangement uses TRBV4-1 and TRBJ1-3; D remains ambiguous. CDR1 is MGHRA, CDR2 YSYEKL, per germline. This CDR3 spans 15 amino acids. V shed 0 bases and J shed 0 bases, with 6 bases lying between them. CDR3 loop: CASSQDGVSGNTIYF. The DNA of the CDR3 is TGCGCCAGCAGCCAAGATGGAGTCTCTGGAAACACCATATATTTT.

The chain couples TRBV27 to TRBJ2-7, with D possibly TRBD2 on 5 matching bases. The length of the CDR3 is 13 residues. Germline CDR1 reads MNHEY; CDR2 reads SMNVEV (reference sequence). The ends were cut back, 3 bases at V and 2 bases at J, with 8 bases in the middle. DNA for the CDR3: TGTGCCAGCAGTTTCGGAGGAACCTACGAGCAGTACTTC. Its protein is CASSFGGTYEQYF.